This T cell receptor (beta chain) emerged from a study of blood T cell repertoires in COVID-19. Overall study: The study drew acute and convalescent COVID-19 samples from the United States, Italy and Spain. PBMCs, B-cell-depleted T cells, or T cells were the source of the cDNA or gDNA that made up the material.

V lost 3 bases, J lost 3 bases, and 6 bases stayed unmatched. Looked up from germline, CDR1 is DFQATT and CDR2 is SNEGSKA (reference sequence). The CDR3 sequence is 14 residues long. Authors' data handling: How many nucleated cells were present was estimated from reference gene primer amplification. Some clones are missing from TCRdb's copy, which holds only in-frame ones; the method was immunoSEQ multiplex PCR. V, J and clone size are those of that table, while D and trimming were read from the DNA. The data show 380,000 or so clones, roughly 90% seen once. This TCR came from a man aged 35-49 years with acute or convalescent COVID-19. Sequenced input: peripheral blood. The rearrangement joins TRBV20-1 to TRBJ2-7, with 9 bases identical to TRBD1. The CDR3 sequence is CSASGDRGFYEQYF. In DNA form, the CDR3 reads TGCAGTGCTAGTGGAGACAGGGGGTTCTACGAGCAGTACTTC.